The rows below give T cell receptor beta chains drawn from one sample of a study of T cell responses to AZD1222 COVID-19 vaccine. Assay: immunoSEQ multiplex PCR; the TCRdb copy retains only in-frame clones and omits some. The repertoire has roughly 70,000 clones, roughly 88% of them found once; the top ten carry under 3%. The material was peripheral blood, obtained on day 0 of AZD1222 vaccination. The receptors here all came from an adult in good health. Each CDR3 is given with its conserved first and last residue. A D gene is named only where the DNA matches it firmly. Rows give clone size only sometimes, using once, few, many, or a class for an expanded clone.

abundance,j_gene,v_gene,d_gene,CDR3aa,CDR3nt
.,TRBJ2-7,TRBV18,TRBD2,CASSPGLEREQYF,TGTGCCAGCTCACCCGGACTAGAACGGGAGCAGTACTTC
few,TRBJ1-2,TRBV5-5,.,CASSLEANYGYTF,TGTGCCAGCAGCTTGGAGGCGAACTATGGCTACACCTTC
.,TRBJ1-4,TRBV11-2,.,CASSLGGKLFF,TGTGCCAGCAGCCTGGGGGGAAAACTGTTTTTT
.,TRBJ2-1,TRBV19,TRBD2,CASSSLTSGRIGEQFF,TGTGCCAGTAGTTCCTTGACTAGCGGGAGGATAGGGGAGCAGTTCTTC
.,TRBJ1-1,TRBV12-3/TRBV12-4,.,CASSHRMNTEAFF,TGTGCCAGCAGTCATCGAATGAACACTGAAGCTTTCTTT
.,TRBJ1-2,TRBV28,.,CASSLAAGLDGYTF,TGTGCCAGCAGTTTAGCGGCAGGGCTGGATGGCTACACCTTC
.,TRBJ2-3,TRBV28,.,CASGQNTDTQYF,TGTGCCAGCGGACAGAACACAGATACGCAGTATTTT
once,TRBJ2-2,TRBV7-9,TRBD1,CASSSGQGAGELFF,TGTGCCAGCAGCTCCGGACAGGGGGCCGGGGAGCTGTTTTTT
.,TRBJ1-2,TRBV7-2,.,CASSLQGYGYTF,TGTGCCAGCAGCTTACAGGGCTATGGCTACACCTTC
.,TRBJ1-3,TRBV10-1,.,CASSERAPVYSSGNTIYF,TGCGCCAGCAGTGAGAGGGCGCCCGTCTATAGCTCTGGAAACACCATATATTTT
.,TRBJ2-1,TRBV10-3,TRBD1,CAISESGTGGDYNEQFF,TGTGCCATCAGTGAGAGTGGGACAGGGGGCGACTACAATGAGCAGTTCTTC
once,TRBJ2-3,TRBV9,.,CASSVRSLSDTQYF,TGTGCCAGCAGCGTGAGAAGTCTATCAGATACGCAGTATTTT
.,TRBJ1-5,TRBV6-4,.,CARAGEVNQPQHF,TGTGCCAGGGCAGGGGAGGTAAATCAGCCCCAGCATTTT
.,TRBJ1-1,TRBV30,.,CAWGGVMNTEAFF,TGTGCCTGGGGGGGGGTCATGAACACTGAAGCTTTCTTT
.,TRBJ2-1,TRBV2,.,CATVASPSYNEQFF,TGTGCCACTGTAGCGAGCCCCTCCTACAATGAGCAGTTCTTC
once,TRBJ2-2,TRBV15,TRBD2,CATSQPAGVTGELFF,TGTGCCACCAGCCAGCCAGCGGGAGTCACCGGGGAGCTGTTTTTT
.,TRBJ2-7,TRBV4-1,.,CASSQDQGGREQYF,TGCGCCAGCAGCCAAGATCAGGGTGGTCGCGAGCAGTACTTC
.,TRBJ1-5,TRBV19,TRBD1,CASRDRSNQPQHF,TGTGCCAGTAGGGACAGGTCTAATCAGCCCCAGCATTTT
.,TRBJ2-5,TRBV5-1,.,CASSTGPEETQYF,TGCGCCAGCAGCACCGGACCAGAAGAGACCCAGTACTTC
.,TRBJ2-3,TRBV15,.,CATSRSLAATDTQYF,TGTGCCACCAGCAGATCCCTGGCTGCCACAGATACGCAGTATTTT
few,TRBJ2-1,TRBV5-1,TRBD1,CASTYTGQGSYNEQFF,TGCGCCAGCACCTACACCGGACAGGGTTCCTACAATGAGCAGTTCTTC
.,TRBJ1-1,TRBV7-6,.,CASSLAGTGGTEAFF,TGTGCCAGCAGCTTAGCCGGGACCGGGGGGACTGAAGCTTTCTTT
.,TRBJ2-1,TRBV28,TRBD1,CASSLWTGGNYNEQFF,TGTGCCAGCAGTTTATGGACAGGGGGTAACTACAATGAGCAGTTCTTC
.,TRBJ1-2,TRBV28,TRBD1,CASSSGQGAFYGYTF,TGTGCCAGCAGTTCCGGACAGGGGGCTTTCTATGGCTACACCTTC
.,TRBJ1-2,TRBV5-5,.,CASSLTSDNYGYTF,TGTGCCAGCAGCTTGACCAGCGATAACTATGGCTACACCTTC
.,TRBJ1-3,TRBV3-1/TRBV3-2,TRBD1,CASSRGQGSGNTIYF,TGTGCCAGCAGCCGAGGACAGGGTTCGGGAAACACCATATATTTT
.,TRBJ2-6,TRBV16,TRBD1,CASSDRGTSGANVLTF,TGTGCCAGCAGCGACAGGGGGACATCTGGGGCCAACGTCCTGACTTTC
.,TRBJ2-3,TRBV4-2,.,CASSQRASAFPDTQYF,TGTGCCAGCAGCCAAAGGGCTAGCGCCTTCCCAGATACGCAGTATTTT
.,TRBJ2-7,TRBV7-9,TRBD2,CASSLAGGGEQYF,TGTGCCAGCAGTCTAGCGGGAGGAGGCGAGCAGTACTTC
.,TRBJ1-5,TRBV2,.,CASSGEEGASQPQHF,TGTGCCAGCAGTGGAGAAGAAGGGGCGAGTCAGCCCCAGCATTTT
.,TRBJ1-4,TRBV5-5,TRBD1,CASSFTGQGNEKLFF,TGTGCCAGCAGCTTTACGGGACAGGGGAATGAAAAACTGTTTTTT
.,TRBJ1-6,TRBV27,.,CASSVTGPWDNSPLHF,TGTGCCAGCAGCGTCACGGGGCCGTGGGATAATTCACCCCTCCACTTT
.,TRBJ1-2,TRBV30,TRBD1,CAWNPRGRRGYTF,TGTGCCTGGAATCCCAGGGGGCGGAGAGGCTACACCTTC
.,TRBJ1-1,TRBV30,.,CAWSSLRTEAFF,TGTGCCTGGAGTTCCCTCAGGACTGAAGCTTTCTTT
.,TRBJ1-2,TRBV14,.,CASSQSSRVLGYTF,TGTGCCAGCAGCCAATCCTCCAGGGTACTTGGCTACACCTTC
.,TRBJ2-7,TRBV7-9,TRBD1,CASSETGGRYEQYF,TGTGCCAGCAGCGAGACAGGGGGGAGGTACGAGCAGTACTTC
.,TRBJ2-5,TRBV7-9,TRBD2,CASSRTSGGVETQYF,TGTGCCAGCAGCCGGACTAGCGGGGGGGTCGAGACCCAGTACTTC
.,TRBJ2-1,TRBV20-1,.,CSARPVDEQFF,TGCAGTGCTAGACCCGTGGATGAGCAGTTCTTC
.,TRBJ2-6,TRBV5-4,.,CASTVVGSSGANVLTF,TGTGCCAGCACCGTGGTCGGGAGCTCTGGGGCCAACGTCCTGACTTTC
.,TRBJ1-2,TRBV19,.,CASSIGRGDYGYTF,TGTGCCAGTAGTATAGGTCGGGGGGACTATGGCTACACCTTC
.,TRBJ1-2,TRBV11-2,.,CASSLDSLYESYGYTF,TGTGCCAGCAGCTTAGATTCCTTATACGAAAGCTATGGCTACACCTTC
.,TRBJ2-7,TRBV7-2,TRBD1,CASSSGQVPYEQYF,TGTGCCAGCAGCTCTGGACAGGTACCCTACGAGCAGTACTTC
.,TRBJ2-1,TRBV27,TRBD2,CASSPLAGDVNEQFF,TGTGCCAGCAGTCCACTAGCGGGAGATGTCAATGAGCAGTTCTTC
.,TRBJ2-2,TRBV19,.,CASREANTGELFF,TGTGCCAGTAGAGAAGCGAACACCGGGGAGCTGTTTTTT
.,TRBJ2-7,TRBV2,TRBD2,CASSELGGGPYEQYF,TGTGCCAGCAGTGAACTGGGCGGGGGGCCGTACGAGCAGTACTTC
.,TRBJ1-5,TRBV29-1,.,CSVQQGLDQPQHF,TGCAGCGTTCAACAGGGTTTGGATCAGCCCCAGCATTTT
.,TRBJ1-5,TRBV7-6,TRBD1,CASSLTGGQPQHF,TGTGCCAGCAGCTTAACAGGGGGACAGCCCCAGCATTTT
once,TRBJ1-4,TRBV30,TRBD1,CACTGVGKLFF,TGTGCCTGCACAGGGGTCGGAAAACTGTTTTTT
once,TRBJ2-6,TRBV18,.,CASSPKLSGANVLTF,TGTGCCAGCTCACCAAAACTCTCTGGGGCCAACGTCCTGACTTTC
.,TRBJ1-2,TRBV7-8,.,CASSPGGQRGYTF,TGTGCCAGCAGCCCCGGGGGCCAGCGCGGCTACACCTTC
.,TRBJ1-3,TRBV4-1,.,CASSQEAAFSGNTIYF,TGCGCCAGCAGCCAAGAGGCGGCCTTCTCTGGAAACACCATATATTTT
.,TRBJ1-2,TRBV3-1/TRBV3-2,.,CASSQVAGDGYTF,TGTGCCAGCAGCCAAGTAGCCGGGGACGGCTACACCTTC
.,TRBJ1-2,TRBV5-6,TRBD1,CASSLSTGANYGYTF,TGTGCCAGCAGCCTATCGACAGGGGCGAACTATGGCTACACCTTC
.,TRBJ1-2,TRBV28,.,CASTKEVGGYTF,TGTGCCAGCACCAAAGAAGTTGGAGGCTACACCTTC
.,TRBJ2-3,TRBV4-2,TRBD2,CASSQDRASGSTDTQYF,TGTGCCAGCAGCCAAGATAGGGCTAGCGGTAGCACAGATACGCAGTATTTT
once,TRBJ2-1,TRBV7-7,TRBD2,CASSSNGASGRAASLNEQFF,TGTGCCAGCAGCTCCAACGGGGCTAGCGGGAGGGCCGCAAGCCTCAATGAGCAGTTCTTC
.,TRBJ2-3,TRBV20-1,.,CSGGLTDTQYF,TGCAGTGGGGGGTTGACAGATACGCAGTATTTT
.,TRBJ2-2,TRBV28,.,CASSLLGTPKTGELFF,TGTGCCAGCAGTTTATTAGGGACTCCGAAGACCGGGGAGCTGTTTTTT
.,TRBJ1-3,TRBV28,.,CASSWAISGNTIYF,TGTGCCAGCAGTTGGGCTATCTCTGGAAACACCATATATTTT